The 8 T cell receptor beta chains below were found in one sample sequenced in a study of blood T cell repertoires in COVID-19. Clones were read by immunoSEQ multiplex PCR, and TCRdb kept only the in-frame ones, dropping some. This table holds 300,000 to 400,000 clones, 75% to 90% found once. Sequenced material: PBMCs or T cells enriched from blood (not recorded which). These receptors were taken from a man aged 18 to 30 who had recovered from COVID-19.

The J gene is TRBJ1-2, the V gene TRBV7-9; 9 positions match TRBD1. Germline trimming cut 5 bases from V and 1 base from J; bases unmatched to any gene: 11. The CDR3 totals 17 residues. Germline values: CDR1 SEHNR, CDR2 FQNEAQ (reference sequence). The CDR3 region has the DNA TGTGCCAGCAGCAGCCGGGACAGGGACTTGGTTAACTATGGCTACACCTTC. Amino acids: CASSSRDRDLVNYGYTF.

The V and J genes are TRBV12-3 or TRBV12-4 and TRBJ1-1, with no clear D. This CDR3 contains 13 residues. Trimming removed 3 bases from V and 3 bases from J, with 8 bases in between. The DNA for the CDR3 is TGTGCCAGCAGTTTTTATCCCCACACTGAAGCTTTCTTT. Its translation is CASSFYPHTEAFF.

This clone appeared once. The rearrangement uses TRBV9 and TRBJ1-2; D may be TRBD1 (5 bases). Germline CDR1 and CDR2: SGDLS and YYNGEE. The CDR3 contains 14 residues. Trimming shortened V by 0 bases and J by 4 bases, and 10 bases separated the two germline ends. The CDR3 region is CASSVDTGPYGYTF. For the CDR3, the DNA is TGTGCCAGCAGCGTAGATACAGGTCCCTATGGCTACACCTTC.

J is TRBJ2-5 and V is TRBV11-2; D not resolved. The CDR3 has 16 amino acids. Germline values: CDR1 SGHAT, CDR2 FQNNGV. V lost 0 bases and J lost 5, with 16 bases in between. CDR3 DNA sequence: TGTGCCAGCAGCTTAGACCCCGACCGCCGCAGGGAGACCCAGTACTTC. It is translated as CASSLDPDRRRETQYF.

The rearrangement joins TRBV5-3 to TRBJ1-2; maybe TRBD1 (6 bases). TRBV5-3 is placed among ORFs of uncertain function. CDR3 length: 16 residues. The V and J ends lost 4 bases and 4 bases respectively, with 20 bases between them. For the CDR3, the DNA is TGTGCCAGAAGCAAGACCGGGACACCTTTTAGCTATGGCTACACCTTC. It specifies CARSKTGTPFSYGYTF.

The rearrangement uses TRBV30 and TRBJ1-2; 11 bases match TRBD1. The CDR3 length is 13 residues. J lost 4 bases, V lost 4 bases, and 2 bases had no gene match. The V gene's germline CDR1 is GTSNPN and CDR2 SVGIG (reference sequence). CDR3 bases: TGTGCCTGGATGGGGACAGGGGGCTATGGCTACACCTTC. This sequence encodes CAWMGTGGYGYTF. Drawing the rest from reference TRBV30 and TRBJ1-2, the complete variable domain is SQTIHQWPATLVQPVGSPLSLECTVEGTSNPNLYWYRQAAGRGLQLLFYSVGIGQISSEVPQNLSASRPQDRQFILSSKKLLLSDSGFYLCAWMGTGGYGYTFGSGTRLTVV.

This clone was detected once. V and J are TRBV5-6 and TRBJ1-2, with D unresolved. The CDR3 covers 12 residues. CDR1 is SGHDT and CDR2 is YYEEEE in the germline V gene. V was pared by 4 bases and J by 5 bases, with 9 bases between. Written as DNA, the CDR3 is TGTGCCAGCAGCAAACTACCGTATGGCTACACCTTC. This translates into CASSKLPYGYTF.

This clone was counted between two and nine times. The CDR3, as DNA: TGTGCCAGCAGCCCTTTGGGGGGAACCGTCTACGAGCAGTACTTC. It yields the protein CASSPLGGTVYEQYF. The chain joins TRBV13 to TRBJ2-7, with D possibly being TRBD2 (6 bases). The CDR3 runs to 15 residues. From germline, CDR1 is PRHDT and CDR2 FYEKMQ (reference sequence). Trimming left V 5 bases short and J 3 bases short, with 17 bases between.